These T cell receptor beta chains were read from a single sample in a study of T cells after yellow fever vaccination. From the 5' RACE reads, TCRdb called clonotypes with MiXCR, one entry per CDR3 protein. The table records approximately 70,000 distinct CDR3 sequences, about 7% of them present only once. Sequencing used CD8+ T cells sorted from PBMCs, obtained more than 35 days after the first yellow fever vaccination. The source is a man aged 18 to 35 who received the YFV17D yellow fever vaccine. CDR3s include the opening cysteine and the closing phenylalanine or tryptophan. A D gene is named only where the DNA matches it firmly. Some rows mark clone size as missing; the rest say once, few, many or name a class of expanded clone.

v_gene	abundance	d_gene	j_gene	CDR3nt	CDR3aa
TRBV5-1	.	TRBD2	TRBJ2-3	TGCGCCAGCAGCCCTGCGGTAGCGGGGGGGCTTACTCACGTCGGTACGCAGTATTTT	CASSPAVAGGLTHVGTQYF
TRBV29-1	many	.	TRBJ2-1	TGCAGTGCCGAGTTCCGGGACAATGAGCAGTTCTTC	CSAEFRDNEQFF
TRBV12-3/TRBV12-4	.	TRBD1	TRBJ1-2	TGTGCCAGCAGGACAGGGACAGGGGGCTACACCTTC	CASRTGTGGYTF
TRBV7-9	.	.	TRBJ2-7	TGTGCCAGCAGCTCCGTGCCCTTCTACGAGCAGTACTTC	CASSSVPFYEQYF
TRBV5-4	few	TRBD2	TRBJ2-1	TGTGCCAGCAGCTTTTCTAGCGGGGGGGATGGTGAGCAGTTCTTC	CASSFSSGGDGEQFF
TRBV27	few	.	TRBJ2-5	TGTGCCAGCAGTCAGGGCCAAGAGACCCAGTACTTC	CASSQGQETQYF
TRBV20-1	.	.	TRBJ2-7	TGCAGTGCTAGAGGGGACCCAAGGGGGGAACACGAGCAGTACTTC	CSARGDPRGEHEQYF
TRBV6-6	few	.	TRBJ1-2	TGTGCCAGCATGGGGAAAGGCTACACCTTC	CASMGKGYTF
TRBV19	many	.	TRBJ1-2	TGTGCCAGTAAAGGGCCCGACTACACCTTC	CASKGPDYTF
TRBV19	few	.	TRBJ2-3	TGTGCCAGTAGTGGGGGGAGTATGGGCACAGATACGCAGTATTTT	CASSGGSMGTDTQYF
TRBV4-1	many	TRBD2	TRBJ2-7	TGCGCCAGCACCTTGGCGGGGGATTCCTCCTACGAGCAGTACTTC	CASTLAGDSSYEQYF
TRBV5-5	few	.	TRBJ2-3	TGTGCCAGCAGCTCCGGGGTCCGAGGGGGCACAGATACGCAGTATTTT	CASSSGVRGGTDTQYF
TRBV13	few	TRBD1	TRBJ1-1	TGTGCCAGCAGCAGGGACAGTGAAGCTTTCTTT	CASSRDSEAFF
TRBV18	many	TRBD2	TRBJ2-7	TGTGCCAGCTCTATCGCGGGAGGAGCCTCCTACGAGCAGTACTTC	CASSIAGGASYEQYF
TRBV6-2/TRBV6-3	many	TRBD1	TRBJ2-2	TGTGCCAGCAGTTACAGGTCGGGACAGCTTCCAAACACCGGGGAGCTGTTTTTT	CASSYRSGQLPNTGELFF
TRBV7-2	many	.	TRBJ2-1	TGTGCCGCTCACAGGGTTACCTACAATGAGCAGTTCTTC	CAAHRVTYNEQFF
TRBV5-4	.	TRBD2	TRBJ2-7	TGTGCCAGCAGCCAGCCGGGACTAGCTCCCTACGAGCAGTACTTC	CASSQPGLAPYEQYF
TRBV29-1	many	TRBD2	TRBJ2-2	TGCAGCGTTGAAGAATTGGGACTAGACACCGGGGAGCTGTTTTTT	CSVEELGLDTGELFF
TRBV7-8	many	TRBD1	TRBJ2-1	TGTGCCAGCAGACACACAGGGGAAAATGAGCAGTTCTTC	CASRHTGENEQFF
TRBV10-3	few	.	TRBJ2-7	TGTGCCATCAGCCCGACACCGTACGAGCAGTACTTC	CAISPTPYEQYF
TRBV7-6	many	TRBD1	TRBJ2-7	TGTGCCAGCAGCACAAGGACAGGGAACTACGAGCAGTACTTC	CASSTRTGNYEQYF
TRBV20-1	.	TRBD1	TRBJ1-6	TGCAGTGCCCACACGACCCTAGACAGGGATAATTCACCCCTCCACTTT	CSAHTTLDRDNSPLHF
TRBV7-2	many	TRBD2	TRBJ2-3	TGTGCCAGCAGCTCTTGGCGGGGGGGCCTTTCAGATACGCAGTATTTT	CASSSWRGGLSDTQYF
TRBV7-8	many	TRBD1	TRBJ2-7	TGTGCCAGCAGCTTAGCGCAGGGACAGGGAGAGAGCTACGAGCAGTACTTC	CASSLAQGQGESYEQYF